These T cell receptor beta chains were read from a single sample in a study of blood T cell repertoires in COVID-19. Using immunoSEQ multiplex PCR, the repertoire was profiled, and TCRdb retains in-frame clones only, with some absent. The profile shows about 97,000 clones, about 91% of them singletons. The sequenced material came from peripheral blood. The receptors originated from a man between 18 and 29 years old with acute or convalescent COVID-19. CDR3s leave out the opening cysteine and the closing phenylalanine or tryptophan.

CDR3aa	len	v_gene	j_gene
ASSSQRLAGVNEQF	14	TRBV27	TRBJ2-1
ASTRAGTSGRGRETQY	16	TRBV11-2	TRBJ2-5
ASSGLSPTSKNIQY	14	TRBV2	TRBJ2-4
ASSLGWELMAF	11	TRBV12-3/TRBV12-4	TRBJ1-1
ASSQDGWGNFQHSTDTQY	18	TRBV3-1/TRBV3-2	TRBJ2-3
ASSPRQGSNTEAF	13	TRBV18	TRBJ1-1
ASSYSLADTKETQY	14	TRBV6-5	TRBJ2-5
ASSIPETVGYT	11	TRBV13	TRBJ1-2
ASSSLLYEQY	10	TRBV11-2	TRBJ2-7
ATSEPGGATEAF	12	TRBV24-1	TRBJ1-1
ASSEDRATGELF	12	TRBV5-1	TRBJ2-2
ASSPPALYATGGNTIY	16	TRBV18	TRBJ1-3
ASSLTVGERLGYT	13	TRBV7-9	TRBJ1-2
ASSLKGAGVVIHGYT	15	TRBV5-4	TRBJ1-2
ASSLDSVQPQH	11	TRBV12-3/TRBV12-4	TRBJ1-5
ASSLRSSGQTYYGYT	15	TRBV19	TRBJ1-2
ASMSGVEAF	9	TRBV12-3/TRBV12-4	TRBJ1-1
ASSFQEGQPQH	11	TRBV12-3/TRBV12-4	TRBJ1-5
ATTSVQGRQPQH	12	TRBV24-1	TRBJ1-5
ASTSSGTGGYT	11	TRBV6-5	TRBJ1-2
ASSLGGGRGDTQY	13	TRBV11-3	TRBJ2-3
AWSAGGVGTDTQY	13	TRBV30	TRBJ2-3
ASSLSPGAGNTIY	13	TRBV5-1	TRBJ1-3
ASSVGDRGLFSYEQY	15	TRBV9	TRBJ2-7
ASSPEVAGAGDTQY	14	TRBV5-1	TRBJ2-3
ASSLPGTGNTEAF	13	TRBV5-1	TRBJ1-1
ASSFSGVANYGYT	13	TRBV19	TRBJ1-2
ASSGQLNHGYT	11	TRBV10-1	TRBJ1-2
ASRPGQGGSPLH	12	TRBV10-2	TRBJ1-6
ASSLRSGKTEAF	12	TRBV5-1	TRBJ1-1
ASSSYRGATEAF	12	TRBV5-6	TRBJ1-1